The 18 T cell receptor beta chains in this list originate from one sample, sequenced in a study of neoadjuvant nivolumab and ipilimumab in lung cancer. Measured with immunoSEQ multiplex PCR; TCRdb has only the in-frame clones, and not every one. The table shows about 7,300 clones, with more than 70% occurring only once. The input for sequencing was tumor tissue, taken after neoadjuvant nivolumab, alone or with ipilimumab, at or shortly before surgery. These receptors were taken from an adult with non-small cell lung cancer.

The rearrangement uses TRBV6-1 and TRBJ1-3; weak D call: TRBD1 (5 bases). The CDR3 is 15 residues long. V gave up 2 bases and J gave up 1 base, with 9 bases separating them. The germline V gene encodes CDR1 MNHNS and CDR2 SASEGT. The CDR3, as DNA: TGTGCCAGCAGTGAATGGGGGGTATCTGGAAACACCATATATTTT. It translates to CASSEWGVSGNTIYF.

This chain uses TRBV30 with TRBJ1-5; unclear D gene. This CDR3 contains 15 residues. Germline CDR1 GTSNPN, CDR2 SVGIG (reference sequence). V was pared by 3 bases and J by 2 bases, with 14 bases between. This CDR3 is CAWRGMGAGNQPQHF. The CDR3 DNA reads TGTGCCTGGAGAGGGATGGGAGCGGGCAATCAGCCCCAGCATTTT.

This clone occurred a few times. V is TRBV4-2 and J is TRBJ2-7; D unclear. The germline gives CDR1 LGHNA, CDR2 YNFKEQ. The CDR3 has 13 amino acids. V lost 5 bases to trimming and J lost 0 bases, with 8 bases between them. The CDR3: CASSSPDSYEQYF. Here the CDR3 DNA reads TGTGCCAGCAGCTCCCCAGACTCCTACGAGCAGTACTTC.

This CDR3 reads CASSLDRGTNYGYTF. The CDR3 DNA sequence: TGTGCCAGCAGCTTGGACAGGGGGACTAACTATGGCTACACCTTC. This chain uses TRBV7-2 with TRBJ1-2; 10 positions agree with TRBD1. CDR3 length equals 15 residues. CDR1 SGHTA and CDR2 FQGNSA come from the germline V gene. The junction had 1 base not matched to a gene; V was cut back by 3 bases and J by 0 bases. The variable domain in full, completed from reference TRBV7-2 and TRBJ1-2, reads GAGVSQSPSNKVTEKGKDVELRCDPISGHTALYWYRQSLGQGLEFLIYFQGNSAPDKSGLPSDRFSAERTGGSVSTLTIQRTQQEDSAVYLCASSLDRGTNYGYTFGSGTRLTVV.

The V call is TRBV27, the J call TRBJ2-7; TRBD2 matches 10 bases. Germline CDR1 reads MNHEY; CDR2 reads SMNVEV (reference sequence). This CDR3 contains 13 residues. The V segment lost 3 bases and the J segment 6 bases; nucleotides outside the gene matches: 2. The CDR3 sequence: CASSFGLAVEQYF. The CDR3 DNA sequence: TGTGCCAGCAGTTTCGGACTAGCGGTCGAGCAGTACTTC.

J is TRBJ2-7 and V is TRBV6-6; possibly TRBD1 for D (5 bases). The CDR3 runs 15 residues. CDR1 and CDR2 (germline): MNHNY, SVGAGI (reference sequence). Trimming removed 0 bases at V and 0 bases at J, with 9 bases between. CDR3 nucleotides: TGTGCCAGCAGTTACTCTAGGGGCTACTCCTACGAGCAGTACTTC. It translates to CASSYSRGYSYEQYF.

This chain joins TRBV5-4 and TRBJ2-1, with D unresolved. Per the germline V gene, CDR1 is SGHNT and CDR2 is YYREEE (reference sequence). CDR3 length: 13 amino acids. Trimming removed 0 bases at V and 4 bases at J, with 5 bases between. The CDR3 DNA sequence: TGTGCCAGCAGCTTGGACAAGTACAATGAGCAGTTCTTC. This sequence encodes CASSLDKYNEQFF.

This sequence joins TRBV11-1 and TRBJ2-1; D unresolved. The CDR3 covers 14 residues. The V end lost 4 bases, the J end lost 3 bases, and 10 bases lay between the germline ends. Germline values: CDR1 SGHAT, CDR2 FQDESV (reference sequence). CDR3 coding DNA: TGTGCCAGCAGCTCATTCAGTGACTACAATGAGCAGTTCTTC. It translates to CASSSFSDYNEQFF.

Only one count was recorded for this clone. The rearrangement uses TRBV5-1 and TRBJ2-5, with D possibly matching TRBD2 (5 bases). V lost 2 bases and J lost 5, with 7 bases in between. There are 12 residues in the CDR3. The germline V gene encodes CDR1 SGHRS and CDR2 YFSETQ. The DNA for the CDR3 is TGCGCCAGCAGCTTACTAGGGGAGACCCAGTACTTC. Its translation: CASSLLGETQYF.

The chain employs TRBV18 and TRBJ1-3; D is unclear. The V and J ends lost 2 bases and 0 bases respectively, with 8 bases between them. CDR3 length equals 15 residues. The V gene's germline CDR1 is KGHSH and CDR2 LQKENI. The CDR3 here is CASSPEDVSGNTIYF. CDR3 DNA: TGTGCCAGCTCACCAGAGGACGTCTCTGGAAACACCATATATTTT.

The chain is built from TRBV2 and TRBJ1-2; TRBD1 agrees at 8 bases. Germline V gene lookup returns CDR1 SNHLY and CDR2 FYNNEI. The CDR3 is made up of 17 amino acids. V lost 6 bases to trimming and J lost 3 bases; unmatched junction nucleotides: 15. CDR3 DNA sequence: TGTGCCAGCAGGGAGCATAGGACAGGGCCCGTCGACTATGGCTACACCTTC. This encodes CASREHRTGPVDYGYTF.

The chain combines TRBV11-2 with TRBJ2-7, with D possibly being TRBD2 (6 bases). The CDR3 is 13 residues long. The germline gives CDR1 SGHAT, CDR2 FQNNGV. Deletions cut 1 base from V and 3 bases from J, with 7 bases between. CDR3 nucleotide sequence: TGTGCCAGCAGCTTAGCCGGGAGCTACGAGCAGTACTTC. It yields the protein CASSLAGSYEQYF.

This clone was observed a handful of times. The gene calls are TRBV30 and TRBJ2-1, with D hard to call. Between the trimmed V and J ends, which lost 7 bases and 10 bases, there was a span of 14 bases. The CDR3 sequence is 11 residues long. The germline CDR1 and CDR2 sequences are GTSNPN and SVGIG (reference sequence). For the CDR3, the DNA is TGTGCCTCGACCCACGGCCTCGAGCAGTTCTTC. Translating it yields CASTHGLEQFF.

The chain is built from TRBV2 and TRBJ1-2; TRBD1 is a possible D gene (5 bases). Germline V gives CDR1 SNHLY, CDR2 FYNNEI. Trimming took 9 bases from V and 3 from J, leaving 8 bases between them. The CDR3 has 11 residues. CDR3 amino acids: CASRGYYGYTF. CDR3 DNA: TGTGCCAGTAGGGGATACTATGGCTACACCTTC.

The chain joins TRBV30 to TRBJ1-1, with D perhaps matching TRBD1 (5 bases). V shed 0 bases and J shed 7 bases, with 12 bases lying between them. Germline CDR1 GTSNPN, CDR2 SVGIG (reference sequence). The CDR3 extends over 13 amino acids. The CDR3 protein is CAWSVLLGGEAFF. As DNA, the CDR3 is TGTGCCTGGAGTGTACTCTTGGGGGGTGAAGCTTTCTTT. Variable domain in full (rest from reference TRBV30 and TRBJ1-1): SQTIHQWPATLVQPVGSPLSLECTVEGTSNPNLYWYRQAAGRGLQLLFYSVGIGQISSEVPQNLSASRPQDRQFILSSKKLLLSDSGFYLCAWSVLLGGEAFFGQGTRLTVV.

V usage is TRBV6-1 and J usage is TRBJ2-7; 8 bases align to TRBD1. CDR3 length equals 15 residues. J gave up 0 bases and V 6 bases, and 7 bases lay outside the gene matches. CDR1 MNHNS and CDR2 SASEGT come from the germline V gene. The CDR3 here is CASSDGQGGSYEQYF. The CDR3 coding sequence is TGTGCCAGCAGCGATGGACAGGGTGGCTCCTACGAGCAGTACTTC.

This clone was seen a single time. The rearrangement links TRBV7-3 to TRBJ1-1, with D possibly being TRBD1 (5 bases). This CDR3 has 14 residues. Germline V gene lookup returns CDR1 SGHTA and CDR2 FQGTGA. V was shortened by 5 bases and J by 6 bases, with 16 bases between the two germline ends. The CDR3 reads CASSTGSGGAEAFF. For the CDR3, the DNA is TGTGCCAGCAGCACAGGCTCCGGAGGGGCTGAAGCTTTCTTT.

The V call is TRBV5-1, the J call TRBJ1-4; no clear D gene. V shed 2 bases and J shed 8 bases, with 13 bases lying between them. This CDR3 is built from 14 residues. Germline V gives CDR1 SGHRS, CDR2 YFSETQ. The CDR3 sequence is CASSLGGSYEKLFF. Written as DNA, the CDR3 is TGCGCCAGCAGCTTAGGTGGTTCATACGAAAAACTGTTTTTT.